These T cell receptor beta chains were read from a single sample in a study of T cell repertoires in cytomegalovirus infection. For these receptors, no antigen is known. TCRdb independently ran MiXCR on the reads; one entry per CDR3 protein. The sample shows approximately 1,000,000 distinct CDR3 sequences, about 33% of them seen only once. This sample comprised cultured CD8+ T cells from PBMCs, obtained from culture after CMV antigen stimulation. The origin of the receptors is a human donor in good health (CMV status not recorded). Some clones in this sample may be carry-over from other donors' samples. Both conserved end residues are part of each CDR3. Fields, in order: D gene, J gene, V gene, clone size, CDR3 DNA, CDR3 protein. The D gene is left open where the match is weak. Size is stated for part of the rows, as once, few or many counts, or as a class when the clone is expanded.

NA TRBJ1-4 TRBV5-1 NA TGCGCCAGCAGCTCCGAGACCGAAAGGAGGTTT CASSSETERRF
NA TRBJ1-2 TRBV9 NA TGTGCCAGCAGCGTAAGAGGGTATCTCACCTTC CASSVRGYLTF
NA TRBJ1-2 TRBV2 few TGTGCCAGCAGTGAAGCAAGGTTCGACGGCTACACCTTC CASSEARFDGYTF
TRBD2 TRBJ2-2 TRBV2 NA TGTGCCAGCAGTCTACTAGCGGGGGAAACGAACACCGGGGAGCTGTTTTTT CASSLLAGETNTGELFF
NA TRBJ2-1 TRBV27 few TGTGCCAGCAGTTTAGGTGGTGGGAGGTTAGGGCAGTTCTTC CASSLGGGRLGQFF
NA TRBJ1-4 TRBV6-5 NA TGTGCCAGCAGTTACTGGCCGGGAGGCGGGCCCTTTGAAAAACTGTTTTTT CASSYWPGGGPFEKLFF
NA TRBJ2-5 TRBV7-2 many TGTGCCAGCAGCTTACTGGACAGCCCTGGAGGCTTC CASSLLDSPGGF
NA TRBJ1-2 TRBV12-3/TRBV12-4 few TGTGCCAGCAGTTTAAGGGTCCTTAACTATGGCTACACCTTC CASSLRVLNYGYTF
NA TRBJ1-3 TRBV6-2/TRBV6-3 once TGTGCCAGCAGTTACGTCGGGGCTGGAAACACCATATATTTT CASSYVGAGNTIYF
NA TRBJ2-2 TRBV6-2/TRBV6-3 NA TGTGCCAGCAGTTACCGACTCGAAACCGGGGAGCTGTTTTTT CASSYRLETGELFF
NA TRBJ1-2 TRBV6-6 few TGTGCCAGCAGTAAATCCATCGGCTACACCTTC CASSKSIGYTF
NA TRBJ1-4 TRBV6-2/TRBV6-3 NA TGTGCCAGCAGTTACCTCCCCCCGAGGGAACGGGAAAAACTGTTTTTT CASSYLPPREREKLFF
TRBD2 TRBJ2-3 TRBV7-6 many TGTGCCAGCAGCTTAGGCTCTCGACTAGCGGGGAGCACAGATACGCAGTATTTT CASSLGSRLAGSTDTQYF
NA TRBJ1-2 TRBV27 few TGTGCCAGCGCGACAGACTACAACTATGGCTACACCTTC CASATDYNYGYTF
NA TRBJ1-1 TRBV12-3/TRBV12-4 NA TGTGCCAGCAAGGGACACCCCGGGCGATTCACTGAAGCTTTCTTT CASKGHPGRFTEAFF
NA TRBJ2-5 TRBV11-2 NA TGTGCCAGCAGCCCGTCCCACTCCGGGGGCTACAACCGGGAGACCCAGTACTTC CASSPSHSGGYNRETQYF
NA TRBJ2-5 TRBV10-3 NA TGTGCCATCAGGGCACGCTCCCCCACTGGAGAGACCCAGTACTTC CAIRARSPTGETQYF
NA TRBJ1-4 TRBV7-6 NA TGTGCCAGCAGTCGTCAGGAGGGAGGGTATACTAATGAAAAACTGTTTTTT CASSRQEGGYTNEKLFF
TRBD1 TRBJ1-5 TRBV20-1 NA TGCAGTGCTAGAGAAGTATACAGGGGGCTCAATCAGCCCCAGCATTTT CSAREVYRGLNQPQHF
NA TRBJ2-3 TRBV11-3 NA TGTGCCAGCAGCTCCTCGGTCCTAGATACGCAGTATTTT CASSSSVLDTQYF
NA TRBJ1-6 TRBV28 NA TGTGCCAGCAAGGATTCGGAGGAATCACCCCTCCACTTT CASKDSEESPLHF
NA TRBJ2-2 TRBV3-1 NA TGTGCCAGCGGAGAGCACAACCGGCCCACCGGGGAGCTGTTTTTT CASGEHNRPTGELFF
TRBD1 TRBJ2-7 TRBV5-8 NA TGTGCCAGCAGCTTGTTAGGCTGGACAGGTTACTCCTACGAGCAGTACTTC CASSLLGWTGYSYEQYF
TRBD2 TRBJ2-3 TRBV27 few TGTGCCAGCAGTTTATCGTTGGGGGGGACAGATACGCAGTATTTT CASSLSLGGTDTQYF
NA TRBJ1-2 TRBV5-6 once TGTGCCAGCAGCCCTGGCACGTTCTACACCTTC CASSPGTFYTF
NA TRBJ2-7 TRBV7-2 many TGTGCCAGCAGCTTAATCGGAGGAGTCTCCTACGAGCAGTACTTC CASSLIGGVSYEQYF
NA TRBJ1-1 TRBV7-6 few TGTGCCAGCAGTCTGAGGCCCAGGGGTGGCACTGAAGCTTTCTTT CASSLRPRGGTEAFF
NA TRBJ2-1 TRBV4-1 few TGCGCCAGCAGCCAACGGGGGCTAAGGAATGAGCAGTTCTTC CASSQRGLRNEQFF
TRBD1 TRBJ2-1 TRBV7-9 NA TGTGCCAGCAGCTTACTAGACTACGTACCGGGACAGCTGAGTAATGAGCAGTTCTTC CASSLLDYVPGQLSNEQFF
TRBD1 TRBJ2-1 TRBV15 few TGTGCCACCAGCAGGGACGACAGGGGATTAGCTGGGCAGTTCTTC CATSRDDRGLAGQFF
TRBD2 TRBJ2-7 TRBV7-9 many TGTGCCAGCAGCTTGGGAGGGCTGGGGGCCTACGAGCAGTACTTC CASSLGGLGAYEQYF
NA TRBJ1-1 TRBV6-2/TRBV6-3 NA TGTGCCACCTTGGACTTATCTGAAGCTTTCTTT CATLDLSEAFF